Sequencing of this TCR beta chain was carried out in a study of CD8 T cells in ankylosing spondylitis. Regarding the study as a whole: It appeared that ankylosing spondylitis blood was characterized by a TCR beta motif of several highly homologous variants. Disease-linked clones bore a CD8+ phenotype, appearing relatively rarely in peripheral blood.

5'-RACE, quantitative and with molecular barcodes, yielded the TCR beta libraries. Each CDR3 protein is one row after TCRdb ran MiXCR on the 5' RACE reads. The sample carries just under 550,000 distinct CDR3 sequences, approximately 11% recorded once. The CDR3 sequence is 16 residues long. CDR1 is SGHVS, CDR2 FNYEAQ, per germline. Between the trimmed V and J ends, which lost 3 bases and 3 bases, there was a span of 12 bases. Concerning this clonotype: Its antigen is undetermined.

Sequenced material: blood, either unsorted or a sorted T cell fraction (not recorded which). The chain links TRBV7-6 to TRBJ2-6; D unresolved. This TCR was sampled from a male donor with ankylosing spondylitis. CDR3 sequence (DNA): TGTGCCAGCAGCTTCAGGTCCGGAATTGGGGCCAACGTCCTGACTTTC. Its protein is CASSFRSGIGANVLTF. Together with reference TRBV7-6 and TRBJ2-6, the CDR3 gives the full variable domain: GAGVSQSPRYKVTKRGQDVALRCDPISGHVSLYWYRQALGQGPEFLTYFNYEAQQDKSGLPNDRFSAERPEGSISTLTIQRTEQRDSAMYRCASSFRSGIGANVLTFGAGSRLTVL.